This T cell receptor beta chain originates from a study of blood T cells in healthy people across ages. Study findings and constraints: More naive CD4+ cells and higher diversity marked long-lived donors relative to aged donors. The CMV status of each donor remained undetermined, and this could have confounded shifts in expanded clonotypes.

Trimming left V 6 bases short and J 0 bases short, with 13 bases between. The CDR3 spans 15 residues. Germline CDR1 and CDR2: ENHRY and SYGVKD. Researchers collected about 9.6 milliliters of peripheral blood from every single donor. The second PCR ran roughly 7 to 11 cycles with a sample-barcoded 5' primer and J-beta primers. TCRdb reprocessed the 5' RACE reads with MiXCR, giving one entry per CDR3 protein. The data contain about 1,500,000 distinct CDR3 sequences, 42% of them singletons. In its sample, this clonotype was seen many times. What it binds is not known. This clonotype was obtained from a woman in her late teens or twenties in good health. This chain uses TRBV10-3 with TRBJ2-3; tentative D call: TRBD1 (5 bases). Material for sequencing was blood. The CDR3 is CAIRPQETSTDTQYF. The DNA of the CDR3 is TGTGCCATCAGACCACAGGAAACTAGCACAGATACGCAGTATTTT.